This TCR beta chain was captured in a study of lymphopenia after photon versus proton radiotherapy. Some clones are missing from TCRdb's copy, which holds only in-frame ones; the method was immunoSEQ multiplex PCR. The sample gives some 25,000 clones, 90% of which show up once; around 0.82% is in the top ten. Looked up from germline, CDR1 is LGHNA and CDR2 is YSLEER. CDR3 size: 16 residues. With 1 base removed from V and 8 bases from J, the gap between germline ends came to 19 bases. This clonotype was sampled from a woman aged 45-65 years with cholangiocarcinoma. The chain combines TRBV4-3 with TRBJ2-3; maybe TRBD2 (7 bases). Sequenced material: peripheral blood, taken from a patient treated with photon-based radiotherapy. The DNA for the CDR3 is TGCGCCAGCAGCCAAGCTGTAAGAGGGGGGGCGGGTACGCAGTATTTT. Translated, it gives CASSQAVRGGAGTQYF.